These 6 T cell receptor beta chains originate from one sample sequenced in a study of shared clonotypes between healthy human individuals. Sequencing used immunoSEQ multiplex PCR; TCRdb keeps in-frame clones, though not all of them. The sample yields about 560,000 clones, about 80% seen once. The specimen sequenced was PBMCs. These receptors were taken from a woman in her forties in good health. Some clones in this sample may be carry-over from other donors' samples.

This clone came up a few times. This chain links TRBV28 with TRBJ2-3, with D maybe TRBD1 (6 bases). Trimming took 8 bases from V and 0 from J, leaving 21 bases between them. Looked up from germline, CDR1 is MDHEN and CDR2 is SYDVKM. This CDR3 comprises 17 residues. The CDR3 DNA reads as TGTGCCAGCTCAGGCAGCGGACAGAACCCGAGCACAGATACGCAGTATTTT. It specifies CASSGSGQNPSTDTQYF.

The chain recombines TRBV11-1 with TRBJ1-5, with 7 bases aligning to TRBD1. The V gene end was trimmed by 5 bases and the J gene end by 3 bases; junction bases not matched to a gene: 7. Germline-derived CDR1 and CDR2 are SGHAT and FQDESV (reference sequence). The CDR3 is made up of 15 amino acids. DNA for the CDR3: TGTGCCAGCAGCCTCGCAGGGGGACCCAATCAGCCCCAGCATTTT. This sequence encodes CASSLAGGPNQPQHF.

Only a few counts were recorded for this clone. The chain combines TRBV19 with TRBJ1-4, with 7 nucleotides matching TRBD1. The CDR3 sequence is 14 residues long. V shed 6 bases, J shed 8 bases, and the junction held 9 bases outside the gene matches. The germline V gene encodes CDR1 LNHDA and CDR2 SQIVND (reference sequence). The CDR3 region is CASSPDRWTEKLFF. The CDR3 DNA is TGTGCCAGTAGCCCGGACAGGTGGACGGAAAAACTGTTTTTT. Full variable domain (rest looked up from reference TRBV19 and TRBJ1-4): DGGITQSPKYLFRKEGQNVTLSCEQNLNHDAMYWYRQDPGQGLRLIYYSQIVNDFQKGDIAEGYSVSREKKESFPLTVTSAQKNPTAFYLCASSPDRWTEKLFFGSGTQLSVL.

The rearrangement uses TRBV6-6 and TRBJ1-5; D uncertain. This CDR3 has 14 amino acids. In germline, CDR1 is MNHNY, CDR2 SVGAGI (reference sequence). Trimming shortened V by 6 bases and J by 2 bases, and 11 bases separated the two germline ends. The CDR3 DNA follows: TGTGCCAGCAGCTCCATAAGGGGCAATCAGCCCCAGCATTTT. Translated: CASSSIRGNQPQHF.

The rearrangement joins TRBV7-2 to TRBJ2-2, with D maybe TRBD1 (6 bases). Germline CDR1 and CDR2: SGHTA and FQGNSA. The CDR3 loop spans 15 amino acids. Trimming stripped 5 bases from V and 0 bases from J, with 10 bases between. The CDR3, as DNA: TGTGCCAGCAGCCTTGGACAGACGAACACCGGGGAGCTGTTTTTT. Its translation: CASSLGQTNTGELFF. The full variable domain, with the rest looked up from reference TRBV7-2 and TRBJ2-2, is GAGVSQSPSNKVTEKGKDVELRCDPISGHTALYWYRQSLGQGLEFLIYFQGNSAPDKSGLPSDRFSAERTGGSVSTLTIQRTQQEDSAVYLCASSLGQTNTGELFFGEGSRLTVL.

V and J are TRBV29-1 and TRBJ2-5, with 7 bases fitting TRBD2. The DNA end is more similar to TRBJ2-7, so the J call may be wrong. The V gene's germline CDR1 is SQVTM and CDR2 ANQGSEA. The CDR3 runs to 12 residues. The CDR3 bases are TGCAGCGGTAGCGGGCACAACTACGAGCAGTACTTC. Amino acid sequence: CSGSGHNYEQYF.